This TCR beta chain was sequenced in a study of blood T cell repertoires in COVID-19. Study in general: The United States, Italy and Spain were the sources of the acute and convalescent COVID-19 samples.

Trimming left V 1 base short and J 6 bases short, with 16 bases between. The CDR3 has 15 amino acids. CDR1 and CDR2 from the germline V gene are LNHNV and YYDKDF (reference sequence). Assay: immunoSEQ multiplex PCR; the TCRdb copy retains only in-frame clones and omits some. Here the sample spans 150,000 to 200,000 clones, roughly 91% being singletons. Specimen: peripheral blood. This TCR derives from a man aged 18 to 30 with acute or convalescent COVID-19. The V call is TRBV15, the J call TRBJ2-7; maybe TRBD1 (7 bases). The DNA of the CDR3 is TGTGCCACCAGCAGAGGGTCAGGGGGGTTTTCCGAGCAGTACTTC. It translates to CATSRGSGGFSEQYF. The full variable domain, its missing parts supplied by reference TRBV15 and TRBJ2-7, is DAMVIQNPRYQVTQFGKPVTLSCSQTLNHNVMYWYQQKSSQAPKLLFHYYDKDFNNEADTPDNFQSRRPNTSFCFLDIRSPGLGDTAMYLCATSRGSGGFSEQYFGPGTRLTVT.